This TCR beta chain stems from a study of vaccination and CD4 T cells after COVID-19. Cultured CD4+ T cell DNA was sequenced using the Oncomine TCR Beta short-read assay. Extraction of genomic DNA was performed on cultured CD4+ T cells. TCRdb re-analysed the PCR reads in MiXCR, keeping a single row per CDR3 protein. The data show 12,000 or so distinct CDR3 sequences, roughly 26% seen once. Treatment reported: approximately 9-day PBMC culture with coronavirus spike peptide pools or control peptides (ViraFEST assay). Of note for this clonotype: The antigen is undetermined.

Study conclusions and caveats: The rise in median SARS-CoV-2-reactive clonotypes, from around 20 to 38, was not significant.

V gave up 5 bases and J gave up 0 bases, with 8 bases separating them. Germline CDR1 LGHNT, CDR2 FRNRAP. The CDR3 contains 13 residues. The input for sequencing was CD4+ T cells from blood, cultured in vitro, taken before SARS-CoV-2 vaccination. The genes are TRBV12-5 and TRBJ2-7; weak D call: TRBD1 (5 bases). The TCR was taken from a human donor who received a COVID-19 vaccine. CDR3 nucleotide sequence: TGTGCTAGTGGTACGGACACCTCCTACGAGCAGTACTTC. Protein sequence: CASGTDTSYEQYF.